The 25 T cell receptor beta chains reported below all come from one sample, sequenced in a study of T-cell reconstitution after alpha-beta-depleted transplantation in children. Unique molecular identifiers were used to barcode this TCRbeta library. TCRdb redid the calling of the PCR reads with MiXCR, one entry per CDR3 protein. The sample contains about 500,000 distinct CDR3 sequences, over 10% of which appear only once. Sequencing was performed on PBMCs, mostly from graft donor cells, taken 180 days after TCRalphabeta/CD19-depleted stem cell transplant. The receptors derive from a female patient aged 2 to 10 who had a stem cell transplant for aplastic anemia, so the T cells may come from the graft donor.

V gene TRBV6-2 or TRBV6-3 combines with J gene TRBJ2-7; possibly TRBD2 for D (7 bases). The CDR3 is 14 amino acids. The germline gives CDR1 MNHEY, CDR2 SVGEGT. Trimming pared 7 bases from V and 3 bases from J, leaving 16 bases between. CDR3 protein: CASTGGTYHYEQYV. CDR3 bases: TGTGCCAGCACGGGGGGCACCTACCACTACGAGCAGTACGTC.

A few counts support this clonotype. A read error may explain this, as a much larger clone is one base away. This chain uses TRBV29-1 with TRBJ1-1; D is unresolved. Germline CDR1 is SQVTM and CDR2 is ANQGSEA. V dropped 4 bases and J dropped 0 bases, with 3 bases sitting between them. The CDR3 is 11 residues long. CDR3 amino acids: CSVVVNTEAFF. The CDR3 DNA reads TGCAGCGTTGTCGTGAACACTGAAGCTTTCTTT. Supplemented by reference TRBV29-1 and TRBJ1-1, the full variable domain reads SAVISQKPSRDICQRGTSLTIQCQVDSQVTMMFWYRQQPGQSLTLIATANQGSEATYESGFVIDKFPISRPNLTFSTLTVSNMSPEDSSIYLCSVVVNTEAFFGQGTRLTVV.

The chain recombines TRBV28 with TRBJ2-7; 7 bases fit TRBD2. This CDR3 spans 14 amino acids. With 7 bases clipped from V and 2 bases from J, the junction kept 8 bases outside the gene matches. Germline V lookup: CDR1 MDHEN, CDR2 SYDVKM. The CDR3 DNA reads TGTGCCAGCAATTTGCGGGAGAACCCCTACGAGCAGTACGTC. Its protein product is CASNLRENPYEQYV.

The J gene is TRBJ1-1, the V gene TRBV27, with D possibly TRBD1 on 5 matching bases. Trimming pared 7 bases from V and 4 bases from J, leaving 16 bases between. The CDR3 is 14 residues long. CDR1 and CDR2 from the germline V gene are MNHEY and SMNVEV (reference sequence). CDR3 sequence reads: CASKVWLGGTEAFF. As DNA, the CDR3 is TGTGCCAGCAAAGTATGGCTCGGGGGCACTGAAGCTTTCTTT.

V and J are TRBV25-1 and TRBJ1-1, with 9 positions matching TRBD1. V shed 5 bases, J shed 5 bases, and the junction held 6 bases outside the gene matches. Germline CDR1 and CDR2: MGHDK and SYGVNS. CDR3 length: 14 residues. In nucleotides, the CDR3 is TGTGCCAGCAGTTTAACAGGGGGCCGAACTGAAGCTTTCTTT. It is translated as CASSLTGGRTEAFF.

The chain combines TRBV28 with TRBJ2-7, with D hard to call. Germline CDR1 reads MDHEN; CDR2 reads SYDVKM. This CDR3 has 15 residues. Trimming removed 0 bases from V and 2 bases from J, with 11 bases in between. For the CDR3, the DNA is TGTGCCAGCAGTTTATGGGGTGCGATCCCCTACGAGCAGTACTTC. Amino acids: CASSLWGAIPYEQYF.

The chain uses TRBV27 and TRBJ2-7, with unresolved D. Trimming shortened V by 2 bases and J by 3 bases, and 8 bases separated the two germline ends. The CDR3 runs to 13 residues. The germline CDR1 and CDR2 sequences are MNHEY and SMNVEV (reference sequence). The CDR3: CASSLIKGYEQYV. Written as DNA, the CDR3 is TGTGCCAGCAGTTTAATAAAGGGCTACGAGCAGTACGTC.

This clonotype came up a few times. The V call is TRBV9, the J call TRBJ2-7; 10 bases match TRBD1. CDR3 length equals 14 residues. Germline V CDR1 and CDR2: SGDLS, YYNGEE. Losses at the gene ends were 4 bases for V and 6 bases for J; bases not matched to a gene: 7. The CDR3 DNA reads as TGTGCCAGCAGCCCCCGGGACAGGGGCCCCGAGCAGTACTTC. Its translation is CASSPRDRGPEQYF. The full variable domain, in which reference TRBV9 and TRBJ2-7 provide the parts outside the CDR3, is DSGVTQTPKHLITATGQRVTLRCSPRSGDLSVYWYQQSLDQGLQFLIQYYNGEERAKGNILERFSAQQFPDLHSELNLSSLELGDSALYFCASSPRDRGPEQYFGPGTRLTVT.

The chain links TRBV7-9 to TRBJ2-1; D uncertain. CDR3 length: 17 amino acids. With 7 bases removed from V and 7 bases from J, the gap between germline ends came to 26 bases. CDR1 and CDR2 from the germline V gene are SEHNR and FQNEAQ (reference sequence). In DNA, the CDR3 is TGTGCCAGCACCCTTAAGGCCATCTTCCCTGCTAGTAATGAGCAGTTCTTC. Protein product: CASTLKAIFPASNEQFF.

The chain employs TRBV7-2 and TRBJ1-4, with TRBD1 matching over 9 bases. Germline V CDR1 and CDR2: SGHTA, FQGNSA. The CDR3 sequence is 14 residues long. V lost 8 bases, J lost 7 bases, and 8 bases stayed unmatched. CDR3 coding DNA: TGTGCCAGCTCCCGGGACAGGGCGAGTGAAAAACTGTTTTTT. Translation: CASSRDRASEKLFF.

This clonotype was seen many times. The V and J genes are TRBV12-3 or TRBV12-4 and TRBJ2-4; the D is unclear. The V and J ends lost 5 bases and 3 bases respectively, with 5 bases between them. The CDR3 sequence is 12 residues long. CDR3 sequence reads: CASSPDKNIQYF. The CDR3 coding sequence is TGTGCCAGCAGTCCCGACAAAAACATTCAGTACTTC.

This clonotype was found a few times. The chain joins TRBV27 to TRBJ1-4; D is unresolved. The CDR3 has 15 amino acids. Per germline, CDR1 MNHEY and CDR2 SMNVEV (reference sequence). V lost 5 bases and J 10 bases, leaving 20 bases between the germline ends. CDR3 sequence: CASSPTDGKGRKLFF. CDR3 sequence (DNA): TGTGCCAGCAGTCCTACGGATGGCAAAGGCAGAAAACTGTTTTTT.

The chain recombines TRBV6-2 or TRBV6-3 with TRBJ2-3; 14 bases are shared with TRBD2. J lost 8 bases, V lost 9 bases, and 31 bases had no gene match. There are 22 residues in the CDR3. The germline V gene encodes CDR1 MNHEY and CDR2 SVGEGT. CDR3 in amino acids: CARDPGHLGLAGDPSFSATQYF. DNA of the CDR3: TGTGCCAGAGACCCGGGACATCTGGGACTAGCGGGAGACCCATCGTTCTCAGCTACGCAGTATTTT.

The chain joins TRBV7-8 to TRBJ1-4; D remains ambiguous. Trimming left V 7 bases short and J 5 bases short, with 14 bases between. The germline gives CDR1 SGHVS, CDR2 FQNEAQ. CDR3 length: 14 residues. CDR3 sequence: CASTRAGPNEKLFF. DNA of the CDR3: TGTGCCAGCACCCGAGCAGGACCAAATGAAAAACTGTTTTTT.

As regards this clonotype: A read error is possible here, since a much larger clone lies one base away. For the CDR3, the DNA is TGTGCCAGCAGCTGGGGACGGGGAACCTACGAGCAGTACTTC. Amino acids: CASSWGRGTYEQYF. The V and J genes are TRBV28 and TRBJ2-7, with D possibly being TRBD1 or TRBD2 (5 bases each). Trimming cost V 6 bases and J 2 bases, with 14 bases left between them. The CDR3 extends over 14 amino acids. The germline gives CDR1 MDHEN, CDR2 SYDVKM.

This clonotype occurred many times. The chain is built from TRBV7-2 and TRBJ1-3; no clear D gene. This CDR3 has 16 amino acids. Trimming stripped 3 bases from V and 0 bases from J, with 12 bases between. CDR1 SGHTA and CDR2 FQGNSA come from the germline V gene. The CDR3 bases are TGTGCCAGCAGCTTGGGAGGGCCCTACTCTGGAAACACCATATATTTT. The encoded protein is CASSLGGPYSGNTIYF.

In this sample, this clonotype turned up many times. This chain uses TRBV12-3 or TRBV12-4 with TRBJ2-7, with D perhaps matching TRBD1 (7 bases). The CDR3 spans 17 residues. Trimming took off 2 bases at V and 6 bases at J, with 23 bases between the two ends. This CDR3 is CASSLWRGPTGWGEQYV. Here the CDR3 DNA reads TGTGCCAGCAGTTTATGGAGGGGGCCGACAGGGTGGGGCGAGCAGTACGTC.

The chain joins TRBV27 to TRBJ2-1, with 9 bases matching TRBD1. J gave up 7 bases and V 7 bases, and 8 bases lay outside the gene matches. This CDR3 is 14 amino acids long. The V gene's germline CDR1 is MNHEY and CDR2 SMNVEV (reference sequence). The DNA of the CDR3 is TGTGCCAGCACCTCCGGGACAGGGTGTAATGAGCAGTTCTTC. It yields the protein CASTSGTGCNEQFF.

This clonotype occurred many times. The chain links TRBV10-3 to TRBJ2-7, with D perhaps assigned TRBD1 or TRBD2 (6 bases each). With 6 bases removed from V and 5 bases from J, the gap between germline ends came to 11 bases. CDR1 and CDR2 (germline): ENHRY, SYGVKD. The CDR3 covers 12 residues. This CDR3 reads CAISGGQNEQYF. The CDR3 DNA reads TGTGCCATCAGCGGGGGACAAAACGAGCAGTACTTC.

At least ten counts were recorded for this clonotype. The CDR3 DNA is TGTGCCAGCAGAGTTGGGGACCGAGACACAGATACGCAGTATTTT. Protein sequence: CASRVGDRDTDTQYF. The genes are TRBV28 and TRBJ2-3; D is perhaps TRBD1 or TRBD2 (5 bases each). Trimming stripped 6 bases from V and 2 bases from J, with 15 bases between. CDR3 length equals 15 residues. Germline-derived CDR1 and CDR2 are MDHEN and SYDVKM.

This clonotype was detected many times. This chain joins TRBV12-3 or TRBV12-4 and TRBJ2-1, with TRBD2 matching over 10 bases. CDR3 length: 14 amino acids. With V trimmed by 6 bases and J by 7 bases, 6 bases remained unmatched. In nucleotides, the CDR3 is TGTGCCAGCAGGCAGCGGGAGGGGATTAATGAGCAGTTCTTC. Its protein product is CASRQREGINEQFF.

In its sample, this clonotype was seen many times. The chain combines TRBV6-5 with TRBJ2-3; unclear D gene. V was pared by 3 bases and J by 5 bases, with 3 bases between. This CDR3 is 11 amino acids long. From germline, CDR1 is MNHEY and CDR2 SVGAGI. DNA of the CDR3: TGTGCCAGCAGTTATGGAGATACGCAGTATTTT. Translated, it gives CASSYGDTQYF.

This clonotype occurred a few times. The gene calls are TRBV18 and TRBJ2-2; D gene unclear. V was shortened by 5 bases and J by 2 bases, with 15 bases between the two germline ends. CDR3 length equals 16 residues. Germline V gene data show CDR1 as KGHSH and CDR2 as LQKENI. The CDR3 spells CASSAIRQRNTGELFF. In DNA, the CDR3 is TGTGCCAGCTCAGCCATTCGGCAGAGAAACACCGGGGAGCTGTTTTTT.

This clonotype was seen more than once but under ten times. The chain recombines TRBV5-6 with TRBJ2-7; a weak D match, TRBD1 (5 bases). The CDR3 contains 14 residues. Germline V CDR1 and CDR2: SGHDT, YYEEEE. Trimming shortened V by 0 bases and J by 5 bases, and 12 bases separated the two germline ends. This CDR3 is CASSLGPGYNEQYV. The CDR3 bases are TGTGCCAGCAGCTTGGGTCCAGGGTATAACGAGCAGTACGTC.

This clonotype was counted between two and nine times. This chain connects TRBV12-3 or TRBV12-4 to TRBJ1-5, with D perhaps matching TRBD1 (5 bases). The CDR3 has 15 residues. Trimming took 4 bases from V and 4 from J, leaving 14 bases between them. The CDR3 DNA reads as TGTGCCAGCAGTTCGGGCCTCGGGGGTAATCAGCCCCAGCATTTT. Translated, it gives CASSSGLGGNQPQHF.